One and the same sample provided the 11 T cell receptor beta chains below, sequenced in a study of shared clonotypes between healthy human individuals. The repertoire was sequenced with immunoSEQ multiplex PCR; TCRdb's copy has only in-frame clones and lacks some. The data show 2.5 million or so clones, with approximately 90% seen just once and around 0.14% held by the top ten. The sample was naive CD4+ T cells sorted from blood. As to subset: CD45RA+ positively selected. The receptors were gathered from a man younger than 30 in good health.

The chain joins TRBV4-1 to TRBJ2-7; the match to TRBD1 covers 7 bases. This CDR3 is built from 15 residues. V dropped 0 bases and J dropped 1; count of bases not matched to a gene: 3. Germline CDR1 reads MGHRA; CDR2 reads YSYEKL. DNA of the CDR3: TGCGCCAGCAGCCAAGAGGAGACAGGGTCCTACGAGCAGTACTTC. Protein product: CASSQEETGSYEQYF.

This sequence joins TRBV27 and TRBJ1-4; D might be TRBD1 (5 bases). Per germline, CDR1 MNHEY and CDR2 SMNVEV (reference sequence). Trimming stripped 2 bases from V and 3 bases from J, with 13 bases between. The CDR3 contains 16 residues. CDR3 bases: TGTGCCAGCAGTTTAACCCAGGGAGTGGCTAATGAAAAACTGTTTTTT. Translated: CASSLTQGVANEKLFF.

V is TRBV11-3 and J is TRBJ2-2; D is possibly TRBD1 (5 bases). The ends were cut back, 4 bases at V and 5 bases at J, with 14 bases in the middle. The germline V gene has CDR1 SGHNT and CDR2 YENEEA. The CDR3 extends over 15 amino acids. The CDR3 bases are TGTGCCAGCAGCTCCCCGACAGATGGAACCGGGGAGCTGTTTTTT. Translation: CASSSPTDGTGELFF.

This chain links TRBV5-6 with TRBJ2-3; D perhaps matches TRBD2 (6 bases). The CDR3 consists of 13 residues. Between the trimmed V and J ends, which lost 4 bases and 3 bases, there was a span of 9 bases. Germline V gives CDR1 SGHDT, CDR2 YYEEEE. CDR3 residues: CASSKRGTDTQYF. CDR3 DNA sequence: TGTGCCAGCAGCAAACGGGGGACAGATACGCAGTATTTT.

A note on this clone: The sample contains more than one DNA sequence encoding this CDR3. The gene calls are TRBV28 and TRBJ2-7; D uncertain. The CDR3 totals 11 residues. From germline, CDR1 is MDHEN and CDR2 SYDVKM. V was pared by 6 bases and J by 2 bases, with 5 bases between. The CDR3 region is CASSSTYEQYF. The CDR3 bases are TGTGCCAGCAGCTCAACCTACGAGCAGTACTTC. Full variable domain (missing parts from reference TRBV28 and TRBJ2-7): DVKVTQSSRYLVKRTGEKVFLECVQDMDHENMFWYRQDPGLGLRLIYFSYDVKMKEKGDIPEGYSVSREKKERFSLILESASTNQTSMYLCASSSTYEQYFGPGTRLTVT.

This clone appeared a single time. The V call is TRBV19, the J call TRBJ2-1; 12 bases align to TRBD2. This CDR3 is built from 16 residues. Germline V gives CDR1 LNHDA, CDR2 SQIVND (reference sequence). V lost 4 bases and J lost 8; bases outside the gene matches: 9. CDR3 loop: CASSTLAGGLRDEQFF. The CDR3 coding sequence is TGTGCCAGTAGTACCCTAGCGGGAGGGCTTCGGGATGAGCAGTTCTTC.

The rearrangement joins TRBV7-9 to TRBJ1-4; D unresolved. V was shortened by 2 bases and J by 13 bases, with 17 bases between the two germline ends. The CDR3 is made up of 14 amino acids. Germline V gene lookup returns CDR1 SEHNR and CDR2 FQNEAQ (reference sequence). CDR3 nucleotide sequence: TGTGCCAGCAGCTTATCTCAGGAGTCCGGATTACTGTTTTTT. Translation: CASSLSQESGLLFF.

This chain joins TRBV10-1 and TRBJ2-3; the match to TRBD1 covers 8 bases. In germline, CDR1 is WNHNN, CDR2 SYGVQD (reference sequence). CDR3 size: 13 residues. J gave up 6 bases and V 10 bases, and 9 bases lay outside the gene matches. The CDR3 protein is CATSQGALDTQYF. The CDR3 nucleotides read TGCGCCACCTCTCAGGGGGCCCTTGATACGCAGTATTTT.

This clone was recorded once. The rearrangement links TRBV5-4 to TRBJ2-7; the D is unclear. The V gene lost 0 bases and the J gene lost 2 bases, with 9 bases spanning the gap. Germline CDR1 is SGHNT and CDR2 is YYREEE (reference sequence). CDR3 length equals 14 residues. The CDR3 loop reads CASSLGLGPYEQYF. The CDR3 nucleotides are TGTGCCAGCAGCTTGGGTCTAGGTCCCTACGAGCAGTACTTC.

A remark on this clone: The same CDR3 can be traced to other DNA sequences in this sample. CDR3 sequence: CASSFTGAGANVLTF. The CDR3, as DNA: TGTGCCAGCAGCTTTACAGGGGCTGGGGCCAACGTCCTGACTTTC. V usage is TRBV5-6 and J usage is TRBJ2-6; 7 bases are shared with TRBD1. V trimming: 2 bases; J trimming: 2 bases; junction bases outside the gene matches: 1. The length of the CDR3 is 15 residues. Germline V gives CDR1 SGHDT, CDR2 YYEEEE.

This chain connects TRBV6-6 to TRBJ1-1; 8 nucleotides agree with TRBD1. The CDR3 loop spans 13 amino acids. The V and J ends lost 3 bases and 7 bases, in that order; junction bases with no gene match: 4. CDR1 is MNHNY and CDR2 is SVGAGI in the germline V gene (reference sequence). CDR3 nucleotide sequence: TGTGCCAGCAGTTATTCAGGGGGCGGTGAAGCTTTCTTT. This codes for CASSYSGGGEAFF.